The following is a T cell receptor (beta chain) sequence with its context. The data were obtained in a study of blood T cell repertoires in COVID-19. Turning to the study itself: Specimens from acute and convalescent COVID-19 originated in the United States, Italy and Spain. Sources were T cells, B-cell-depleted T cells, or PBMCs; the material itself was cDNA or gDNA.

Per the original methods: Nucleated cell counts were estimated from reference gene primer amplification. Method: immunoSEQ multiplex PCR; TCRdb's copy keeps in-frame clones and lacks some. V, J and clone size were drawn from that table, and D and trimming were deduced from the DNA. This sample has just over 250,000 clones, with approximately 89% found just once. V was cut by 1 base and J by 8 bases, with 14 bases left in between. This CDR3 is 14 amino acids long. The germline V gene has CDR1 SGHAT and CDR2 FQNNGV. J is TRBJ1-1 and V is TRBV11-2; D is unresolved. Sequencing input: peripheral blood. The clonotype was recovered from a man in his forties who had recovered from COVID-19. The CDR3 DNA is TGTGCCAGCAGCTTAGCTCTGTCGTCTGGCGAAGCTTTCTTT. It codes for CASSLALSSGEAFF.